This TCR beta chain was sequenced in a study of long-term antiretroviral therapy in people with HIV. This clone has more than one count but fewer than ten. Treatment locations for all participants with HIV were in the United States. A v3.0 immunoSEQ assay was performed at survey level. Produced via immunoSEQ multiplex PCR; TCRdb's table is partial and in-frame only. The sample lists more than 15,000 clones; about 94% were seen once. The J segment lost 4 bases and the V segment lost 2 bases, leaving 2 bases of the junction unmatched. Germline loops: CDR1 MRHNA, CDR2 SNTAGT. The CDR3 covers 15 residues. This material consisted of unsorted PBMCs, taken around 6.5 years after starting antiretroviral therapy. The rearrangement links TRBV6-4 to TRBJ1-6; TRBD1 matches 7 bases. The receptor was derived from a woman aged 45-59 years with HIV. CDR3 bases: TGTGCCAGCAGTGACCTCAGGGGGTATAATTCACCCCTCCACTTT. The encoded protein is CASSDLRGYNSPLHF.